A selection of T cell receptor beta chains follows, all from one sample in a study of low-dose radiotherapy and immunotherapy resistance in tumors. A single record per CDR3 protein comes from TCRdb applying MiXCR to the reads. The profile shows tens of thousands of distinct CDR3 sequences, approximately 10% of them singletons. Sequenced here: PBMCs, sampled before treatment. The receptors derive from a female donor with ovarian cancer. The CDR3 runs from the conserved cysteine through the conserved F or W. D genes are given only for firm matches. Not every row has a clone size; where given, it reads once, few, many or a size class.

size: many
V: TRBV19
J: TRBJ2-6
D: .
DNA: TGTGCCAGTAGTACCGGACAGTCCTCTGGGGCCAACGTCCTGACTTTC
CDR3: CASSTGQSSGANVLTF

size: many
V: TRBV29-1
J: TRBJ2-2
D: TRBD1
DNA: TGCAGCGTGGGGACAGGGTTTCCCGGGGAGCTGTTTTTT
CDR3: CSVGTGFPGELFF

size: many
V: TRBV20-1
J: TRBJ2-7
D: .
DNA: TGCAGTGCTAGAGTTTCTTCCTCTTACGAGCAGTACTTC
CDR3: CSARVSSSYEQYF

size: few
V: TRBV23-1
J: TRBJ1-1
D: TRBD1
DNA: TGCGCCAGCGGGGACAGGACCACTGAAGCTTTCTTT
CDR3: CASGDRTTEAFF

size: .
V: TRBV5-1
J: TRBJ1-1
D: .
DNA: TGCGCCAGCAGCCGTATTCCGGGGGAGTACACTGAAGCTTTCTTT
CDR3: CASSRIPGEYTEAFF

size: many
V: TRBV4-2
J: TRBJ2-5
D: .
DNA: TGTGCCAGCAGCGAAAGCCTCCGGGCGGCCGGGGAGACCCAGTACTTC
CDR3: CASSESLRAAGETQYF

size: many
V: TRBV29-1
J: TRBJ2-2
D: .
DNA: TGCAGCGCACACAAAGACTACGGGGAGCTGTTTTTT
CDR3: CSAHKDYGELFF

size: many
V: TRBV7-9
J: TRBJ2-1
D: .
DNA: TGTGCCACCTGTCTACATGAGCAGTTCTTC
CDR3: CATCLHEQFF

size: many
V: TRBV6-5
J: TRBJ2-7
D: .
DNA: TGTGCCAGCAGTAGGGGGGACATTAGCTACGAGCAGTACTTC
CDR3: CASSRGDISYEQYF

size: many
V: TRBV24-1
J: TRBJ2-1
D: .
DNA: TGTGCCACCAGTACGGGCCGGCTGTACAATGAGCAGTTCTTC
CDR3: CATSTGRLYNEQFF

size: .
V: TRBV2
J: TRBJ2-5
D: .
DNA: TGTGCCAGGAGCGGGTTCCGAGAGACCCAGTACTTC
CDR3: CARSGFRETQYF

size: many
V: TRBV20-1
J: TRBJ2-2
D: .
DNA: TGCAGTGCTAGAATCGGGGCCAACACCGGGGAGCTGTTTTTT
CDR3: CSARIGANTGELFF

size: many
V: TRBV20-1
J: TRBJ2-6
D: .
DNA: TGCAGTGCTAGAGAAATGGGGGCTGGGGCCAACGTCCTGACTTTC
CDR3: CSAREMGAGANVLTF

size: .
V: TRBV5-1
J: TRBJ2-2
D: TRBD1
DNA: TGCGCCAGCAGCGCCCCCCCGGGACAGGGGGTCGGGGAGCTGTTTTTT
CDR3: CASSAPPGQGVGELFF

size: many
V: TRBV18
J: TRBJ2-3
D: .
DNA: TGTGCCAGCTCACCACCGACGGGAAGGGATACGCAGTATTTT
CDR3: CASSPPTGRDTQYF

size: many
V: TRBV3-1
J: TRBJ2-5
D: .
DNA: TGTGCCAGCAGCCAAGGTGGGAAGGTAGAGACCCAGTACTTC
CDR3: CASSQGGKVETQYF

size: many
V: TRBV21-1
J: TRBJ1-6
D: .
DNA: TGTGCCAGCAGCCGAGGGCCGACTGCAGGGTTTAATTCACCCCTCCACTTT
CDR3: CASSRGPTAGFNSPLHF

size: many
V: TRBV5-1
J: TRBJ2-1
D: TRBD2
DNA: TGCGCCAGCAGCTTTTTTAGCGGGGGGTCCTACAATGAGCAGTTCTTC
CDR3: CASSFFSGGSYNEQFF

size: many
V: TRBV20-1
J: TRBJ2-1
D: TRBD2
DNA: TGCAGTGCGCCGGGACTAGGAGGCTATGAGCAGTTCTTC
CDR3: CSAPGLGGYEQFF

size: many
V: TRBV19
J: TRBJ2-1
D: TRBD1
DNA: TGTGCCAGTAGTGTAGACAGGGGAAGTGAGCAGTTCTTC
CDR3: CASSVDRGSEQFF

size: many
V: TRBV15
J: TRBJ1-4
D: .
DNA: TGTGCCACCAGCAGAGATATCGGAGGATTGGCAACTAATGAAAAACTGTTTTTT
CDR3: CATSRDIGGLATNEKLFF

size: medium-sized
V: TRBV2
J: TRBJ1-1
D: .
DNA: TGTGCCAGCAGCCAGGGGCCCCTTGGCACTGAAGCTTTCTTT
CDR3: CASSQGPLGTEAFF

size: many
V: TRBV5-1
J: TRBJ2-3
D: .
DNA: TGCGCCAGCAGCTTTGACCAGCCCGCGGCCACAGATACGCAGTATTTT
CDR3: CASSFDQPAATDTQYF

size: .
V: TRBV7-6
J: TRBJ1-5
D: .
DNA: TGTGCCAGCAGCTTAGGGGCGGGTTTGCCCCAGCATTTT
CDR3: CASSLGAGLPQHF

size: many
V: TRBV15
J: TRBJ1-6
D: .
DNA: TGTGCCACCAGCAGAGCCCCGTGGTCACCCCTCCACTTT
CDR3: CATSRAPWSPLHF

size: many
V: TRBV20-1
J: TRBJ2-3
D: .
DNA: TGCAGTGCTAGGGTTTTGGGGGGCCTTTTTGGGACAGATACGCAGTATTTT
CDR3: CSARVLGGLFGTDTQYF

size: .
V: TRBV3-1
J: TRBJ1-3
D: .
DNA: TGTGCCAGCAGCCAAGTAGCGGGGTCCTCTGGAAACACCATATATTTT
CDR3: CASSQVAGSSGNTIYF

size: many
V: TRBV5-4
J: TRBJ2-7
D: TRBD2
DNA: TGTGCCAGCAGCGTCAGCGGGAGGAAGGCCTACGAGCAGTACTTC
CDR3: CASSVSGRKAYEQYF

size: many
V: TRBV10-3
J: TRBJ2-7
D: .
DNA: TGTGCCATCAGTGAGTCGGCGAATCCGAGATCCTACGAGCAGTACTTC
CDR3: CAISESANPRSYEQYF

size: .
V: TRBV7-3
J: TRBJ2-5
D: TRBD2
DNA: TGTGCCAGCAAGAGGGGGGGACTAGCGGAAGAGACCCAGTACTTC
CDR3: CASKRGGLAEETQYF

size: many
V: TRBV10-2
J: TRBJ2-3
D: .
DNA: TGCGCCAGCCGGGCAGGGAAAAGCACAGATACGCAGTATTTT
CDR3: CASRAGKSTDTQYF

size: many
V: TRBV7-3
J: TRBJ2-7
D: .
DNA: TGTGCCAGCAGCCCGACCCCTAACTACGAGCAGTACTTC
CDR3: CASSPTPNYEQYF

size: many
V: TRBV7-9
J: TRBJ1-4
D: .
DNA: TGTGCCAGCAGCTTAAAACAGGCTACTGAAAAACTGTTTTTT
CDR3: CASSLKQATEKLFF

size: many
V: TRBV7-2
J: TRBJ1-2
D: .
DNA: TGTGCCAGCAGCTTAGGCTCGGGCTATGGCTACACCTTC
CDR3: CASSLGSGYGYTF

size: many
V: TRBV9
J: TRBJ2-1
D: .
DNA: TGTGCCAGCAGCGTAGACCCCTGGACGTTATCGGATGAGCAGTTCTTC
CDR3: CASSVDPWTLSDEQFF

size: many
V: TRBV5-4
J: TRBJ2-3
D: .
DNA: TGTGCCAGCAGCGCCACAGATACGCAGTATTTT
CDR3: CASSATDTQYF

size: many
V: TRBV20-1
J: TRBJ1-2
D: .
DNA: TGCAGTGCTAGAGATGGGGCAGGCCATGGCACCTTC
CDR3: CSARDGAGHGTF

size: many
V: TRBV5-1
J: TRBJ2-1
D: TRBD2
DNA: TGCGCCAGCAGCACGAGCGGGGGGACACTTGACGAGCAGTTCTTC
CDR3: CASSTSGGTLDEQFF

size: many
V: TRBV30
J: TRBJ1-2
D: .
DNA: TGTGCCTGGAGCGTTGGGACGGGATCAGCTAACTATGGCTACACCTTC
CDR3: CAWSVGTGSANYGYTF

size: many
V: TRBV3-1
J: TRBJ2-1
D: .
DNA: TGTGCCAGCAGCCAAGATCTCCTACCCTCGGATGAGCAGTTCTTC
CDR3: CASSQDLLPSDEQFF

size: many
V: TRBV7-2
J: TRBJ1-6
D: .
DNA: TGTGCCAGCAGCTCGACCGGAAGGGGGTCCCCCCTCCACTTT
CDR3: CASSSTGRGSPLHF

size: .
V: TRBV6-8
J: TRBJ1-1
D: .
DNA: TGTGCCAGCAGCCGCCCACTCCTGGATCGGGACACTGAAGCTTTCTTT
CDR3: CASSRPLLDRDTEAFF

size: many
V: TRBV7-9
J: TRBJ1-1
D: TRBD1
DNA: TGTGCCAGCAGCTTAGCGCGACAGGGTCTTTCCGAAGCTTTCTTT
CDR3: CASSLARQGLSEAFF

size: many
V: TRBV29-1
J: TRBJ2-3
D: .
DNA: TGCAGCGGTGATCCAGGGTGGCGCACAGATACGCAGTATTTT
CDR3: CSGDPGWRTDTQYF

size: many
V: TRBV3-1
J: TRBJ2-2
D: TRBD1
DNA: TGTGCCAGCAGCCTGGACAGGATGAACACCGGGGAGCTGTTTTTT
CDR3: CASSLDRMNTGELFF

size: many
V: TRBV15
J: TRBJ2-1
D: .
DNA: TGTGCCACCAGCAGAGTCGGTCTGGCGGGTAATGAGCAGTTCTTC
CDR3: CATSRVGLAGNEQFF